One T cell receptor (beta chain) is described in this entry. This sample is drawn from a study of radiation and T cells in renal cell carcinoma. Time point denoted: blood 4 weeks post-SBRT, at nephrectomy. The treatment denotes: 15 Gy SBRT to primary tumor, nephrectomy 4 weeks later. The patient's renal cell carcinoma had clear cell pathology. TCRdb keeps only in-frame clones here, not all; method: immunoSEQ multiplex PCR. The sample yields 130,000 to 150,000 clones, 70% to 90% seen once. Germline CDR1 reads MNHNS; CDR2 reads SASEGT. The CDR3 runs to 14 residues. Trimming pared 7 bases from V and 7 bases from J, leaving 14 bases between.

V gene TRBV6-1 combines with J gene TRBJ1-6, with D possibly TRBD1 on 6 matching bases. The receptor was isolated from a woman aged 45-60 years with renal cell carcinoma. The material sequenced was blood, taken from a patient whose treatment included radiotherapy and nephrectomy. The CDR3 DNA reads as TGTGCCAGCAACGGAGGGGGGAAGAATTCACCCCTCCACTTT. Translation gives CASNGGGKNSPLHF.